This entry features one TCR beta chain sequence. The sample originates from a study of cytotoxic CD8 clonotypes in ibrutinib-treated CLL. Study summary: The cohort had about a dozen relapsed/refractory and over 14 treatment-naive patients, 17 to 18 IGHV unmutated.

With sequencing, the targeted depth ranged from 1 in 200,000 to 1 in 1 million T cells. The repertoire was sequenced with immunoSEQ multiplex PCR; TCRdb's copy has only in-frame clones and lacks some. The sample has 330,000 or so clones; under 70% are singletons. V shed 5 bases and J shed 2 bases, with 19 bases lying between them. CDR1 is SGHTA, CDR2 FQGNSA, per germline. This CDR3 has 16 residues. The rearrangement joins TRBV7-2 to TRBJ2-7, with D possibly being TRBD1 or TRBD2 (5 bases each). Source: PBMCs, taken after 36 months of ibrutinib treatment. The clonotype originates from a human donor with chronic lymphocytic leukemia. The CDR3 region has the DNA TGTGCCAGCAGCCCAAAGGGGCTAGCCGGCCCCTACGAGCAGTACTTC. This codes for CASSPKGLAGPYEQYF.